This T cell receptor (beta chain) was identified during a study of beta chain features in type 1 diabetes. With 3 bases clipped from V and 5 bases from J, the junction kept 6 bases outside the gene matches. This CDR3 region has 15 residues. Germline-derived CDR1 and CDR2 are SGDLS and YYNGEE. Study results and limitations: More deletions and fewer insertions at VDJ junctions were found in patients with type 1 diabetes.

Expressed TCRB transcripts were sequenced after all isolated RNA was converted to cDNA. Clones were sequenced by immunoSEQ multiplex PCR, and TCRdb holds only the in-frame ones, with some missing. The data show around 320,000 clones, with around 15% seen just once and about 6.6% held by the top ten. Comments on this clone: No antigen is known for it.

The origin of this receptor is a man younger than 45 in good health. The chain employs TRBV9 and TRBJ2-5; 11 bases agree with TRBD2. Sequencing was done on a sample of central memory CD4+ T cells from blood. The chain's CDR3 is CASSAPLAGVETQYF. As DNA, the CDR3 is TGTGCCAGCAGCGCCCCACTAGCGGGGGTCGAGACCCAGTACTTC.